The 26 T cell receptor beta chains reported below all come from one sample, sequenced in a study of T cells after yellow fever vaccination. MiXCR, applied by TCRdb to the 5' RACE reads, yields one record per CDR3 protein. The sample carries 450,000 to 650,000 distinct CDR3 sequences, roughly 13% recorded once. Specimen: PBMCs, collected on the day of the yellow fever booster vaccination. Source of these receptors: a man aged 25-45 years who received the YFV17D yellow fever vaccine.

There are a few counts of this clonotype. V and J are TRBV20-1 and TRBJ2-3; 12 bases agree with TRBD2. Trimming at V came to 2 bases and at J to 4 bases, leaving 4 bases not matched to a gene. The germline V gene encodes CDR1 DFQATT and CDR2 SNEGSKA (reference sequence). This CDR3 spans 15 amino acids. This chain's CDR3 is CSARRLAGDADTQYF. As DNA, the CDR3 is TGCAGTGCTAGAAGACTAGCGGGAGATGCAGATACGCAGTATTTT.

This clonotype has more than one count but fewer than ten. The rearrangement joins TRBV5-4 to TRBJ1-6; 8 bases map to TRBD1. Germline CDR1 is SGHNT and CDR2 is YYREEE (reference sequence). J was trimmed by 10 bases and V by 4 bases; bases with no gene match: 10. This CDR3 spans 15 amino acids. Here the CDR3 reads CASSQGQAGRSPLHF. For the CDR3, the DNA is TGTGCCAGCAGCCAGGGACAGGCTGGGCGATCACCCCTCCACTTT.

A few counts support this clonotype. This rearrangement joins TRBV24-1 to TRBJ2-1, with 10 nucleotides matching TRBD2. J gave up 3 bases and V 4 bases, and 2 bases lay outside the gene matches. The CDR3 spans 15 residues. Germline V lookup: CDR1 KGHDR, CDR2 SFDVKD. This CDR3 is CATSDTSGNYNEQFF. The CDR3 nucleotides read TGTGCCACCAGTGACACTAGCGGGAACTACAATGAGCAGTTCTTC.

The rearrangement joins TRBV7-2 to TRBJ2-1; D is uncertain. This CDR3 is 15 amino acids long. The germline CDR1 and CDR2 sequences are SGHTA and FQGNSA. Trimming removed 6 bases at V and 0 bases at J, with 12 bases between. The CDR3: CASSKSRDSYNEQFF. CDR3 in DNA: TGTGCCAGCAGTAAAAGTAGGGACTCCTACAATGAGCAGTTCTTC.

The chain employs TRBV29-1 and TRBJ2-1; tentative D call: TRBD2 (5 bases). This CDR3 is 11 amino acids long. Germline-derived CDR1 and CDR2 are SQVTM and ANQGSEA. Between the trimmed V and J ends, which lost 4 bases and 7 bases, there was a span of 8 bases. The CDR3 sequence: CSVVGSNEQFF. In DNA, the CDR3 is TGCAGCGTTGTAGGGAGTAATGAGCAGTTCTTC.

This clonotype was detected only a few times. This chain uses TRBV5-1 with TRBJ1-2; 7 nucleotides align to TRBD1. The CDR3 is 15 residues long. J gave up 4 bases and V 4 bases, and 10 bases lay outside the gene matches. Germline CDR1 reads SGHRS; CDR2 reads YFSETQ. The CDR3 protein is CASSPEGGTAYGYTF. The CDR3 DNA sequence: TGCGCCAGCAGCCCAGAGGGCGGGACAGCCTATGGCTACACCTTC.

This clonotype came up a few times. The rearrangement joins TRBV5-1 to TRBJ2-7, with D unclear. V was pared by 0 bases and J by 4 bases, with 17 bases between. This CDR3 spans 16 amino acids. Germline V gene lookup returns CDR1 SGHRS and CDR2 YFSETQ. CDR3 nucleotide sequence: TGCGCCAGCAGCTTGGACCCCGTGGCCGTACTGTACGAGCAGTACTTC. It codes for CASSLDPVAVLYEQYF.

This clonotype was seen at least ten times. V usage is TRBV6-1 and J usage is TRBJ2-1; perhaps D is TRBD1 or TRBD2 (6 bases each). Looked up from germline, CDR1 is MNHNS and CDR2 is SASEGT. V shed 6 bases and J shed 7 bases, with 19 bases lying between them. The CDR3 runs 15 residues. The CDR3, as DNA: TGTGCCAGCAGCCTCCCGGGACTCCAGGGGAATGAGCAGTTCTTC. It codes for CASSLPGLQGNEQFF.

CDR3 nucleotide sequence: TGCAGTGCTAGAGTTCCCGGACTAGCGGGAGGACGTAGGGAGCAGTTCTTC. Its protein product is CSARVPGLAGGRREQFF. J is TRBJ2-1 and V is TRBV20-1; the match to TRBD2 covers 14 bases. Trimming at V came to 1 base and at J to 10 bases, leaving 12 bases not matched to a gene. This CDR3 spans 17 amino acids. The germline CDR1 and CDR2 sequences are DFQATT and SNEGSKA (reference sequence).

The table lists this clonotype with a few counts. V is TRBV3-1 and J is TRBJ2-1, with 11 bases matching TRBD2. Trimming cost V 0 bases and J 1 base; bases outside gene matches: 5. The CDR3 length is 18 residues. The germline CDR1 and CDR2 sequences are LGHDT and YNNKEL (reference sequence). This chain's CDR3 is CASSQELIAGGSYNEQFF. CDR3 in DNA: TGTGCCAGCAGCCAAGAGTTGATAGCGGGGGGGTCCTACAATGAGCAGTTCTTC.

The CDR3 reads CSAPRQGVNTEAFF. The CDR3, as DNA: TGCAGTGCTCCTCGACAGGGCGTCAACACTGAAGCTTTCTTT. The V call is TRBV20-1, the J call TRBJ1-1, with 7 bases that match TRBD1. V lost 5 bases to trimming and J lost 2 bases; unmatched junction nucleotides: 8. Germline V gives CDR1 DFQATT, CDR2 SNEGSKA (reference sequence). CDR3 length equals 14 residues.

This clonotype was counted many times. The rearrangement links TRBV7-2 to TRBJ2-5; 7 nucleotides line up with TRBD2. With V trimmed by 6 bases and J by 5 bases, 0 bases remained unmatched. Germline values: CDR1 SGHTA, CDR2 FQGNSA. The CDR3 is made up of 11 amino acids. The CDR3 DNA sequence: TGTGCCAGCAGGGGAGGGGAGACCCAGTACTTC. Protein: CASRGGETQYF.

This chain links TRBV25-1 with TRBJ2-7; D is uncertain. The germline V gene encodes CDR1 MGHDK and CDR2 SYGVNS. This CDR3 has 12 residues. V lost 3 bases and J lost 3, with 6 bases in between. The CDR3 bases are TGTGCCAGCAGTGACCTAGACTACGAGCAGTACTTC. Translation: CASSDLDYEQYF.

The V call is TRBV12-3 or TRBV12-4, the J call TRBJ2-7, with D uncertain. The V gene lost 1 base and the J gene lost 0 bases, with 10 bases spanning the gap. This CDR3 contains 15 residues. CDR3 loop: CASSLVGSYSYEQYF. CDR3 bases: TGTGCCAGCAGTTTAGTAGGGTCTTACTCCTACGAGCAGTACTTC.

The chain combines TRBV3-1 with TRBJ2-4, with 8 bases lining up with TRBD2. In germline, CDR1 is LGHDT, CDR2 YNNKEL (reference sequence). This CDR3 comprises 13 residues. V lost 1 base and J lost 10; bases outside the gene matches: 3. The CDR3 DNA sequence: TGTGCCAGCAGCCAAGGGACTAGCAGGATTCAGTACTTC. It codes for CASSQGTSRIQYF.

This clonotype was counted many times. The genes are TRBV29-1 and TRBJ2-3; 8 nucleotides align to TRBD1. The CDR3 is 16 residues long. CDR1 SQVTM and CDR2 ANQGSEA come from the germline V gene. The trim removed 4 bases at V and 10 bases at J, leaving 19 bases unmatched. The CDR3 region is CSVVIGQGAAQGAQYF. The CDR3 DNA reads TGCAGCGTTGTGATTGGGCAGGGGGCTGCCCAGGGGGCGCAGTATTTT.

The chain employs TRBV7-9 and TRBJ1-1, with TRBD1 as a possible D gene (5 bases). The germline V gene has CDR1 SEHNR and CDR2 FQNEAQ (reference sequence). With 3 bases removed from V and 5 bases from J, the gap between germline ends came to 7 bases. The length of the CDR3 is 12 residues. The CDR3 protein is CASSFRETEAFF. The DNA for the CDR3 is TGTGCCAGCAGCTTCAGGGAGACTGAAGCTTTCTTT.

The chain uses TRBV10-3 and TRBJ1-2; the D gene is possibly TRBD1 (5 bases). Germline V lookup: CDR1 ENHRY, CDR2 SYGVKD. V lost 10 bases, J lost 8 bases, and 17 bases lay in between. This CDR3 contains 12 residues. CDR3 loop: CARSAGDGGYTF. The CDR3 bases are TGTGCCAGGAGCGCCGGGGACGGAGGCTACACCTTC.

This clonotype was found a few times. This chain links TRBV10-1 with TRBJ2-3; 9 nucleotides match TRBD2. This CDR3 contains 16 residues. V dropped 6 bases and J dropped 5; count of bases not matched to a gene: 12. Germline loops: CDR1 WNHNN, CDR2 SYGVQD (reference sequence). CDR3 DNA sequence: TGCGCCAGCAGCGAAGACTTAGCGGGAGATAGAGATACGCAGTATTTT. Translated: CASSEDLAGDRDTQYF.

This clonotype was seen a handful of times. The V and J genes are TRBV20-1 and TRBJ2-7; D may be TRBD1 or TRBD2 (5 bases each). The CDR3 has 12 residues. Deletions cut 6 bases from V and 7 bases from J, with 16 bases between. Germline V CDR1 and CDR2: DFQATT, SNEGSKA (reference sequence). CDR3 in amino acids: CSAQRGVGEQYF. The DNA of the CDR3 is TGCAGTGCCCAGAGGGGTGTTGGGGAGCAGTACTTC.

V and J are TRBV5-1 and TRBJ2-1; TRBD2 matches 9 bases. This CDR3 is built from 16 residues. Germline CDR1 is SGHRS and CDR2 is YFSETQ. With 0 bases clipped from V and 4 bases from J, the junction kept 5 bases outside the gene matches. The CDR3 is CASSLDATSGYNEQFF. CDR3 bases: TGCGCCAGCAGCTTGGATGCGACTAGCGGTTACAATGAGCAGTTCTTC.

This clonotype came up a few times. This CDR3 reads CASSVGTGYREQYF. In DNA form, the CDR3 reads TGTGCCAGCAGCGTGGGGACAGGGTATCGCGAGCAGTACTTC. The chain recombines TRBV9 with TRBJ2-7; the match to TRBD1 covers 9 bases. The ends lost 2 bases at V and 6 bases at J; junction bases unmatched: 6. The CDR3 spans 14 residues. The germline V gene has CDR1 SGDLS and CDR2 YYNGEE.

This clonotype was seen only a few times. V and J are TRBV28 and TRBJ1-3; a weak D match, TRBD1 (5 bases). With 7 bases removed from V and 2 bases from J, the gap between germline ends came to 12 bases. This CDR3 contains 14 residues. Germline V gene lookup returns CDR1 MDHEN and CDR2 SYDVKM. DNA of the CDR3: TGTGCCAGCACCGGGGGGACGGCTGGAAACACCATATATTTT. Translating it yields CASTGGTAGNTIYF.

This clonotype has at least ten counts. This chain joins TRBV5-1 and TRBJ1-5; possible D gene TRBD1, 5 bases. Germline lookup yields CDR1 SGHRS and CDR2 YFSETQ. The CDR3 contains 15 residues. Trimming cost V 1 base and J 4 bases, with 12 bases left between them. The CDR3 spells CASSLLGAANQPQHF. For the CDR3, the DNA is TGCGCCAGCAGCTTGCTCGGGGCAGCAAATCAGCCCCAGCATTTT.

The rearrangement uses TRBV5-1 and TRBJ1-1, with D uncertain. CDR1 and CDR2 from the germline V gene are SGHRS and YFSETQ. With 3 bases removed from V and 2 bases from J, the gap between germline ends came to 8 bases. The CDR3 extends over 13 amino acids. The CDR3 protein is CASSWTKNTEAFF. The CDR3 nucleotides read TGCGCCAGCAGCTGGACGAAAAACACTGAAGCTTTCTTT. The variable domain in full, completed from reference TRBV5-1 and TRBJ1-1, reads KAGVTQTPRYLIKTRGQQVTLSCSPISGHRSVSWYQQTPGQGLQFLFEYFSETQRNKGNFPGRFSGRQFSNSRSEMNVSTLELGDSALYLCASSWTKNTEAFFGQGTRLTVV.

V usage is TRBV20-1 and J usage is TRBJ1-3, with D possibly matching TRBD1 (5 bases). In germline, CDR1 is DFQATT, CDR2 SNEGSKA (reference sequence). This CDR3 spans 15 amino acids. Trimming stripped 0 bases from V and 0 bases from J, with 9 bases between. The CDR3 spells CSARDRQSSGNTIYF. The DNA of the CDR3 is TGCAGTGCTAGAGACCGACAGAGCTCTGGAAACACCATATATTTT.